This is a list of T cell receptor beta chains from one sample in a study of early T cells in non-severe SARS-CoV-2 infection. TCRdb processed the 5' RACE reads anew with MiXCR; each CDR3 protein has one entry. Among some 66,000 distinct CDR3 sequences, over 10% were seen once, and the ten largest hold about 7.7%. Source material: whole blood. Source of these receptors: an adult who was a healthcare worker with PCR-confirmed SARS-CoV-2 infection or an uninfected control (not recorded which). CDR3s include the opening cysteine and the closing phenylalanine or tryptophan. D genes are given only for firm matches.

TRBD1	TRBV2	13	TRBJ1-1	CASSTGATTEAFF
TRBD2	TRBV20-1	15	TRBJ2-7	CSASSREEISYEQYF
TRBD1	TRBV10-3	12	TRBJ1-2	CAITGTGNGYTF
-	TRBV28	15	TRBJ2-1	CASSLGGNSYNEQFF
-	TRBV28	11	TRBJ1-5	CASSFPGPQHF
-	TRBV2	14	TRBJ2-3	CASSSRGLGLAQYF
-	TRBV29-1	10	TRBJ2-5	CSGYQETQYF
TRBD1	TRBV5-1	14	TRBJ2-5	CASKIGTVGETQYF
-	TRBV12-3/TRBV12-4	13	TRBJ1-3	CASSLGQGNTIYF
-	TRBV12-3/TRBV12-4	13	TRBJ1-2	CASSFGGTYGYTF
-	TRBV18	15	TRBJ1-1	CASSLHRDLNTEAFF
TRBD1	TRBV7-8	14	TRBJ1-5	CASSSGQVSQPQHF
TRBD2	TRBV2	16	TRBJ2-1	CASSEGLAGFINEQFF
-	TRBV6-1	16	TRBJ2-2	CASSEASGPLRGELFF
-	TRBV11-2	16	TRBJ2-7	CASSLVGQRHNYEQYF
-	TRBV20-1	13	TRBJ2-5	CSARVVGEETQYF
-	TRBV4-1	13	TRBJ1-1	CASSLGTESEAFF
-	TRBV18	15	TRBJ2-1	CASSLARITDNEQFF
-	TRBV5-6	14	TRBJ2-3	CASSLEGLADTQYF
TRBD1	TRBV20-1	14	TRBJ2-7	CSAHSGQGAYEQYF